The next 31 T cell receptor beta chains were all read from a single sample in a study of T-cell reconstitution after alpha-beta-depleted transplantation in children. Unique molecular identifiers were used to barcode this TCRbeta library. TCRdb recomputed calls from the PCR reads with MiXCR, one row per CDR3 protein. The repertoire has about 500,000 distinct CDR3 sequences, about 33% of them found once; the top ten carry around 2.3%. Sequences were derived from PBMCs from the stem cell graft donor, sampled from the stem cell graft. The receptors were gathered from a human donor who donated a stem cell graft to a child with aplastic anemia.

The CDR3 DNA is TGCAGTGCAGAAGTCCGGGACGGGGGCTATGGCTACACCTTC. This sequence encodes CSAEVRDGGYGYTF. This chain uses TRBV20-1 with TRBJ1-2, with TRBD1 as a possible D gene (5 bases). Germline lookup yields CDR1 DFQATT and CDR2 SNEGSKA (reference sequence). The CDR3 spans 14 residues. Trimming shortened V by 6 bases and J by 4 bases, and 18 bases separated the two germline ends.

The chain carries TRBV5-1 and TRBJ1-4; 8 bases match TRBD1. Germline lookup yields CDR1 SGHRS and CDR2 YFSETQ. This CDR3 is 16 amino acids long. Unmatched junction bases numbered 11, after V lost 2 bases and J lost 8 bases. The CDR3 DNA reads TGCGCCAGCAGCTTCTCCTGGACAGGGCTTTCGGAAAAACTGTTTTTT. It codes for CASSFSWTGLSEKLFF.

This clonotype was seen a few times. The chain couples TRBV5-1 to TRBJ2-5, with TRBD1 matching over 7 bases. V was pared by 4 bases and J by 4 bases, with 7 bases of the junction left unmatched. Germline V gene sequence: CDR1 SGHRS, CDR2 YFSETQ. The CDR3 length is 14 residues. The CDR3 region has the DNA TGCGCCAGCAGCCCTCGACAGGGCGTAGAGACCCAGTACTTC. It specifies CASSPRQGVETQYF.

The CDR3 DNA follows: TGCAGCGTTGAAGGGAGCGGGAGAACAGGCTACGAGCAGTACTTC. It translates to CSVEGSGRTGYEQYF. The rearrangement links TRBV29-1 to TRBJ2-7; 8 nucleotides line up with TRBD2. CDR1 is SQVTM, CDR2 ANQGSEA, per germline. The CDR3 contains 15 residues. Unmatched junction bases numbered 8, after V lost 1 base and J lost 3 bases.

The gene calls are TRBV20-1 and TRBJ1-4; D is uncertain. This CDR3 spans 13 amino acids. Trimming pared 2 bases from V and 5 bases from J, leaving 9 bases between. Germline CDR1 and CDR2: DFQATT and SNEGSKA (reference sequence). In DNA form, the CDR3 reads TGCAGTGCTAGAAGCGGCTTAAATGAAAAACTGTTTTTT. Translating it yields CSARSGLNEKLFF.

This clonotype was detected a few times. The V gene is TRBV30, the J gene TRBJ1-1, with D possibly TRBD1 on 5 matching bases. The V gene's germline CDR1 is GTSNPN and CDR2 SVGIG (reference sequence). This CDR3 is 13 amino acids long. V lost 1 base and J 1 base, leaving 7 bases between the germline ends. CDR3 coding DNA: TGTGCCTGGAGTGCCCAGGGGAACACTGAAGCTTTCTTT. It specifies CAWSAQGNTEAFF.

The table lists this clonotype with a few counts. The genes are TRBV29-1 and TRBJ2-7; D call uncertain. The V gene's germline CDR1 is SQVTM and CDR2 ANQGSEA. V gave up 2 bases and J gave up 3 bases, with 17 bases separating them. This CDR3 region has 15 residues. CDR3 sequence (DNA): TGCAGCGTTGAACGCCAGCTTCGAGAGTACTACGAGCAGTACGTC. Its protein product is CSVERQLREYYEQYV.

This sequence joins TRBV7-2 and TRBJ2-7; D might be TRBD2 (7 bases). This CDR3 is built from 13 residues. Germline V gene lookup returns CDR1 SGHTA and CDR2 FQGNSA. The V and J ends lost 5 bases and 5 bases respectively, with 13 bases between them. In DNA, the CDR3 is TGTGCCAGCAGCGGGGGGGCTCGGAACGAGCAGTACTTC. Translated: CASSGGARNEQYF.

This clonotype showed up just a few times. The chain couples TRBV6-5 to TRBJ1-2, with 9 bases lining up with TRBD1. In germline, CDR1 is MNHEY, CDR2 SVGAGI. V was pared by 2 bases and J by 6 bases, with 4 bases of the junction left unmatched. There are 14 residues in the CDR3. The CDR3 loop reads CASSYLQGADGYTF. Here the CDR3 DNA reads TGTGCCAGCAGTTACCTACAGGGGGCGGATGGCTACACCTTC.

V gene TRBV20-1 combines with J gene TRBJ1-5; D possibly corresponds to TRBD1 (5 bases). The CDR3 length is 16 residues. Germline CDR1 reads DFQATT; CDR2 reads SNEGSKA (reference sequence). V was cut by 0 bases and J by 7 bases, with 19 bases left in between. This CDR3 reads CSARDHRGGWGQPQHF. The CDR3 region has the DNA TGCAGTGCTAGAGATCATAGGGGAGGCTGGGGCCAGCCCCAGCATTTT.

V gene TRBV2 combines with J gene TRBJ2-3, with 8 nucleotides matching TRBD2. The ends lost 10 bases at V and 3 bases at J; junction bases unmatched: 12. Looked up from germline, CDR1 is SNHLY and CDR2 is FYNNEI. The CDR3 runs to 15 residues. CDR3 in DNA: TGTGCCAAACGGGCGGGGGGCTCGAGAACAGATACGCAGTATTTT. It is translated as CAKRAGGSRTDTQYF.

This clonotype occurred a few times. The rearrangement joins TRBV20-1 to TRBJ2-3; TRBD1 aligns across 9 bases. Germline V lookup: CDR1 DFQATT, CDR2 SNEGSKA (reference sequence). The CDR3 has 14 amino acids. Trimming at V came to 4 bases and at J to 1 base, leaving 3 bases not matched to a gene. The CDR3 reads CSAKDRGRTDTQYF. The CDR3 bases are TGCAGTGCTAAGGACAGGGGCCGCACAGATACGCAGTATTTT.

This sequence joins TRBV29-1 and TRBJ1-5, with D perhaps matching TRBD1 (5 bases). Germline CDR1 is SQVTM and CDR2 is ANQGSEA. Trimming removed 5 bases from V and 8 bases from J, with 16 bases in between. This CDR3 comprises 13 residues. DNA of the CDR3: TGCAGCGTTCAGACAGCCCTTTGGGAGCCCCAGCATTTT. This translates into CSVQTALWEPQHF.

The chain combines TRBV20-1 with TRBJ2-5; D unclear. Germline V gives CDR1 DFQATT, CDR2 SNEGSKA (reference sequence). V gave up 6 bases and J gave up 0 bases, with 17 bases separating them. The CDR3 runs 15 residues. CDR3 region: CSASLAGLYQETQYF. The CDR3 DNA is TGCAGTGCGTCCTTAGCTGGTTTGTACCAAGAGACCCAGTACTTC.

J is TRBJ2-1 and V is TRBV7-2, with 13 bases that match TRBD2. Germline V gene data show CDR1 as SGHTA and CDR2 as FQGNSA. The V segment lost 3 bases and the J segment 7 bases; nucleotides outside the gene matches: 6. The CDR3 contains 16 residues. CDR3 amino acids: CASSFGLAGERNEQFF. CDR3 bases: TGTGCCAGCAGCTTTGGACTAGCGGGAGAGCGAAATGAGCAGTTCTTC. The whole variable domain, filled in from reference TRBV7-2 and TRBJ2-1, reads GAGVSQSPSNKVTEKGKDVELRCDPISGHTALYWYRQSLGQGLEFLIYFQGNSAPDKSGLPSDRFSAERTGGSVSTLTIQRTQQEDSAVYLCASSFGLAGERNEQFFGPGTRLTVL.

The chain uses TRBV27 and TRBJ2-7; D is perhaps TRBD1 (5 bases). Germline CDR1 reads MNHEY; CDR2 reads SMNVEV (reference sequence). Trimming cost V 6 bases and J 5 bases, with 11 bases left between them. There are 12 residues in the CDR3. For the CDR3, the DNA is TGTGCCAGCAGCAAAACGACAGACGAGCAGTACTTC. Its protein is CASSKTTDEQYF.

The V gene is TRBV6-1, the J gene TRBJ2-5; D gene ambiguous. This CDR3 has 13 residues. Trimming left V 6 bases short and J 1 base short, with 9 bases between. Germline lookup yields CDR1 MNHNS and CDR2 SASEGT. The CDR3: CASRKHSQETQYF. The CDR3 nucleotides are TGTGCCAGCAGGAAACATAGCCAAGAGACCCAGTACTTC.

This clonotype turned up a few times. The V gene is TRBV30, the J gene TRBJ2-7, with D perhaps matching TRBD1 or TRBD2 (5 bases each). V shed 8 bases and J shed 2 bases, with 16 bases lying between them. The V gene's germline CDR1 is GTSNPN and CDR2 SVGIG (reference sequence). The CDR3 extends over 13 amino acids. This chain's CDR3 is CAGAGTATYEQYF. In nucleotides, the CDR3 is TGTGCCGGAGCCGGGACCGCCACCTACGAGCAGTACTTC.

This clonotype was seen more than once but under ten times. This chain links TRBV25-1 with TRBJ2-3; perhaps TRBD1 as D (6 bases). With 6 bases removed from V and 3 bases from J, the gap between germline ends came to 10 bases. The CDR3 loop spans 13 amino acids. Germline-derived CDR1 and CDR2 are MGHDK and SYGVNS. CDR3 sequence (DNA): TGTGCCAGCAGGAAACAGGGAACAGATACGCAGTATTTT. It encodes CASRKQGTDTQYF.

The chain recombines TRBV3-1 with TRBJ2-1; 8 nucleotides align to TRBD2. V lost 2 bases to trimming and J lost 3 bases; unmatched junction nucleotides: 6. CDR3 length: 16 residues. Germline lookup yields CDR1 LGHDT and CDR2 YNNKEL (reference sequence). This CDR3 reads CASSQHSGRNYNEQFF. The CDR3 nucleotides are TGTGCCAGCAGCCAACACAGCGGGAGAAACTACAATGAGCAGTTCTTC.

This clonotype has a handful of counts. The chain combines TRBV5-5 with TRBJ2-3; 10 nucleotides agree with TRBD2. Unmatched junction bases numbered 6, after V lost 3 bases and J lost 5 bases. CDR1 is SGHKS, CDR2 YYEKEE, per germline (reference sequence). The length of the CDR3 is 15 residues. CDR3 loop: CASSSLASGRDTQYF. The CDR3 DNA sequence: TGTGCCAGCAGCTCGCTAGCTAGCGGGAGAGATACGCAGTATTTT.

The rearrangement links TRBV7-9 to TRBJ2-1; the match to TRBD2 covers 9 bases. CDR3 length: 15 residues. Trimming cost V 5 bases and J 5 bases; bases outside gene matches: 7. CDR1 and CDR2 from the germline V gene are SEHNR and FQNEAQ (reference sequence). Here the CDR3 reads CASSLLSGRNNEQFF. CDR3 sequence (DNA): TGTGCCAGCAGCCTACTTAGCGGGAGAAACAATGAGCAGTTCTTC.

This clonotype was seen a few times. The genes are TRBV12-3 or TRBV12-4 and TRBJ1-1, with 7 bases that match TRBD1. The CDR3 is 13 residues long. J was trimmed by 5 bases and V by 2 bases; bases with no gene match: 2. CDR3 region: CASSLTGETEAFF. As DNA, the CDR3 is TGTGCCAGCAGTTTAACAGGGGAGACTGAAGCTTTCTTT.

The V and J genes are TRBV27 and TRBJ2-1; the match to TRBD2 covers 9 bases. The length of the CDR3 is 19 residues. Germline V gives CDR1 MNHEY, CDR2 SMNVEV (reference sequence). V was pared by 2 bases and J by 7 bases, with 18 bases of the junction left unmatched. The CDR3 is CASSLRWAEAGGLWNEQFF. The CDR3 DNA sequence: TGTGCCAGCAGTTTAAGGTGGGCAGAAGCGGGAGGTCTGTGGAATGAGCAGTTCTTC.

The chain joins TRBV19 to TRBJ2-7; 10 bases agree with TRBD1. The CDR3 length is 15 residues. Germline trimming cut 4 bases from V and 2 bases from J; bases unmatched to any gene: 5. Per germline, CDR1 LNHDA and CDR2 SQIVND (reference sequence). The CDR3 sequence: CASSRPGQGTYEQYF. The CDR3 DNA follows: TGTGCCAGTAGTAGACCGGGACAGGGGACCTACGAGCAGTACTTC.

The rearrangement links TRBV7-2 to TRBJ2-3; 8 bases match TRBD2. V gave up 2 bases and J gave up 3 bases; unmatched junction bases: 7. The CDR3 sequence is 16 residues long. Germline V gene sequence: CDR1 SGHTA, CDR2 FQGNSA. The CDR3 bases are TGTGCCAGCAGCTTAAGATTAGCGGGGTCGACAGATACGCAGTATTTT. Translation: CASSLRLAGSTDTQYF. Combining the CDR3 with reference TRBV7-2 and TRBJ2-3 gives the whole variable domain GAGVSQSPSNKVTEKGKDVELRCDPISGHTALYWYRQSLGQGLEFLIYFQGNSAPDKSGLPSDRFSAERTGGSVSTLTIQRTQQEDSAVYLCASSLRLAGSTDTQYFGPGTRLTVL.

This clonotype was counted a few times. For the CDR3, the DNA is TGTGCCAGCAGCCCCGAGGGGGGTCTAGCGGGGAATGAGCAGTTCTTC. Protein: CASSPEGGLAGNEQFF. The gene calls are TRBV4-2 and TRBJ2-1; 9 positions agree with TRBD2. V lost 4 bases, J lost 7 bases, and 11 bases stayed unmatched. Germline V gene data show CDR1 as LGHNA and CDR2 as YNFKEQ. This CDR3 is 16 amino acids long.

This clonotype was recorded a few times. The rearrangement uses TRBV2 and TRBJ2-2; TRBD2 aligns across 9 bases. Trimming cost V 2 bases and J 7 bases; bases outside gene matches: 11. Germline loops: CDR1 SNHLY, CDR2 FYNNEI. This CDR3 contains 17 residues. CDR3 protein: CASSEQAGGWLDGELFF. In nucleotides, the CDR3 is TGTGCCAGCAGTGAACAGGCGGGAGGGTGGCTTGACGGGGAGCTGTTTTTT.

V usage is TRBV9 and J usage is TRBJ2-3; D not certain. The ends were cut back, 0 bases at V and 6 bases at J, with 2 bases in the middle. The CDR3 contains 11 residues. In germline, CDR1 is SGDLS, CDR2 YYNGEE. In nucleotides, the CDR3 is TGTGCCAGCAGCGTAGAGGATACGCAGTATTTT. It specifies CASSVEDTQYF.

This clonotype was found a few times. The chain carries TRBV5-5 and TRBJ1-5, with D perhaps matching TRBD1 (6 bases). Trimming removed 2 bases at V and 4 bases at J, with 13 bases between. CDR3 size: 15 residues. Germline V lookup: CDR1 SGHKS, CDR2 YYEKEE (reference sequence). In DNA form, the CDR3 reads TGTGCCAGCAGCTTCGCAGGGGATAGGAATCAGCCCCAGCATTTT. This sequence encodes CASSFAGDRNQPQHF.

This clonotype showed up just a few times. The CDR3 nucleotides read TGTGCCAGCCAGGGACAGTTCAATCAGCCCCAGCATTTT. This translates into CASQGQFNQPQHF. This chain joins TRBV7-2 and TRBJ1-5, with TRBD1 matching 7 bases. CDR1 is SGHTA, CDR2 FQGNSA, per germline. V trimming: 8 bases; J trimming: 3 bases; junction bases outside the gene matches: 4. The CDR3 sequence is 13 residues long.